The T cell receptor (beta chain) described here comes from a study of T-cell reconstitution after alpha-beta-depleted transplantation in children. Preparation of the TCRbeta library was carried out with unique molecular identifiers. TCRdb re-called the PCR reads through MiXCR, storing one row per CDR3 protein. The table lists 200,000 to 300,000 distinct CDR3 sequences, about 12% of them singletons. The germline V gene encodes CDR1 SGHTA and CDR2 FQGNSA. CDR3 length equals 15 residues. V lost 5 bases and J lost 7, with 18 bases in between. The material was PBMCs from the stem cell graft donor, obtained from the stem cell graft. The V gene is TRBV7-2, the J gene TRBJ2-1; tentative D call: TRBD2 (5 bases). This receptor was identified in a human donor who donated a stem cell graft to a child with acute lymphoblastic leukemia. The CDR3 nucleotides are TGTGCCAGCAGCCCCTGGGCTAGCCGGAGAAATGAGCAGTTCTTC. Amino acids: CASSPWASRRNEQFF.